This T cell receptor (beta chain) comes out of a study of human T cells and chemical hapten exposure. Broader study findings: It should be noted that donors had alopecia, so their immune response may differ from healthy people's. Against controls, expanded TCRs gave rise to significantly more large CDR3 similarity clusters.

Time point given: patch test 2, 6 weeks after DPC sensitization. Treatment of the sample: therapeutic diphenylcyclopropenone sensitization with weekly scalp DPC. This clonotype occurred a few times. Antigen unknown. The CDR3 is 15 amino acids. V lost 2 bases to trimming and J lost 8 bases, with 15 bases between them. Germline loops: CDR1 SGHTA, CDR2 FQGNSA. The library tagged each cDNA molecule with unique molecular identifiers. TCRdb re-called the RACE reads with MiXCR, one entry per CDR3 protein. Among approximately 110,000 distinct CDR3 sequences listed, roughly 9% were seen once. The clonotype originates from a woman in her thirties or forties with alopecia areata. Some clones in this sample may be carry-over from other donors' samples. The V gene is TRBV7-2, the J gene TRBJ1-4; D is unclear. The sequenced sample was whole blood, obtained in connection with sensitization to the hapten diphenylcyclopropenone (DPC). CDR3 amino acids: CASSLLAVGGEKLFF. The DNA for the CDR3 is TGTGCCAGCAGCTTACTGGCTGTAGGCGGGGAAAAACTGTTTTTT.